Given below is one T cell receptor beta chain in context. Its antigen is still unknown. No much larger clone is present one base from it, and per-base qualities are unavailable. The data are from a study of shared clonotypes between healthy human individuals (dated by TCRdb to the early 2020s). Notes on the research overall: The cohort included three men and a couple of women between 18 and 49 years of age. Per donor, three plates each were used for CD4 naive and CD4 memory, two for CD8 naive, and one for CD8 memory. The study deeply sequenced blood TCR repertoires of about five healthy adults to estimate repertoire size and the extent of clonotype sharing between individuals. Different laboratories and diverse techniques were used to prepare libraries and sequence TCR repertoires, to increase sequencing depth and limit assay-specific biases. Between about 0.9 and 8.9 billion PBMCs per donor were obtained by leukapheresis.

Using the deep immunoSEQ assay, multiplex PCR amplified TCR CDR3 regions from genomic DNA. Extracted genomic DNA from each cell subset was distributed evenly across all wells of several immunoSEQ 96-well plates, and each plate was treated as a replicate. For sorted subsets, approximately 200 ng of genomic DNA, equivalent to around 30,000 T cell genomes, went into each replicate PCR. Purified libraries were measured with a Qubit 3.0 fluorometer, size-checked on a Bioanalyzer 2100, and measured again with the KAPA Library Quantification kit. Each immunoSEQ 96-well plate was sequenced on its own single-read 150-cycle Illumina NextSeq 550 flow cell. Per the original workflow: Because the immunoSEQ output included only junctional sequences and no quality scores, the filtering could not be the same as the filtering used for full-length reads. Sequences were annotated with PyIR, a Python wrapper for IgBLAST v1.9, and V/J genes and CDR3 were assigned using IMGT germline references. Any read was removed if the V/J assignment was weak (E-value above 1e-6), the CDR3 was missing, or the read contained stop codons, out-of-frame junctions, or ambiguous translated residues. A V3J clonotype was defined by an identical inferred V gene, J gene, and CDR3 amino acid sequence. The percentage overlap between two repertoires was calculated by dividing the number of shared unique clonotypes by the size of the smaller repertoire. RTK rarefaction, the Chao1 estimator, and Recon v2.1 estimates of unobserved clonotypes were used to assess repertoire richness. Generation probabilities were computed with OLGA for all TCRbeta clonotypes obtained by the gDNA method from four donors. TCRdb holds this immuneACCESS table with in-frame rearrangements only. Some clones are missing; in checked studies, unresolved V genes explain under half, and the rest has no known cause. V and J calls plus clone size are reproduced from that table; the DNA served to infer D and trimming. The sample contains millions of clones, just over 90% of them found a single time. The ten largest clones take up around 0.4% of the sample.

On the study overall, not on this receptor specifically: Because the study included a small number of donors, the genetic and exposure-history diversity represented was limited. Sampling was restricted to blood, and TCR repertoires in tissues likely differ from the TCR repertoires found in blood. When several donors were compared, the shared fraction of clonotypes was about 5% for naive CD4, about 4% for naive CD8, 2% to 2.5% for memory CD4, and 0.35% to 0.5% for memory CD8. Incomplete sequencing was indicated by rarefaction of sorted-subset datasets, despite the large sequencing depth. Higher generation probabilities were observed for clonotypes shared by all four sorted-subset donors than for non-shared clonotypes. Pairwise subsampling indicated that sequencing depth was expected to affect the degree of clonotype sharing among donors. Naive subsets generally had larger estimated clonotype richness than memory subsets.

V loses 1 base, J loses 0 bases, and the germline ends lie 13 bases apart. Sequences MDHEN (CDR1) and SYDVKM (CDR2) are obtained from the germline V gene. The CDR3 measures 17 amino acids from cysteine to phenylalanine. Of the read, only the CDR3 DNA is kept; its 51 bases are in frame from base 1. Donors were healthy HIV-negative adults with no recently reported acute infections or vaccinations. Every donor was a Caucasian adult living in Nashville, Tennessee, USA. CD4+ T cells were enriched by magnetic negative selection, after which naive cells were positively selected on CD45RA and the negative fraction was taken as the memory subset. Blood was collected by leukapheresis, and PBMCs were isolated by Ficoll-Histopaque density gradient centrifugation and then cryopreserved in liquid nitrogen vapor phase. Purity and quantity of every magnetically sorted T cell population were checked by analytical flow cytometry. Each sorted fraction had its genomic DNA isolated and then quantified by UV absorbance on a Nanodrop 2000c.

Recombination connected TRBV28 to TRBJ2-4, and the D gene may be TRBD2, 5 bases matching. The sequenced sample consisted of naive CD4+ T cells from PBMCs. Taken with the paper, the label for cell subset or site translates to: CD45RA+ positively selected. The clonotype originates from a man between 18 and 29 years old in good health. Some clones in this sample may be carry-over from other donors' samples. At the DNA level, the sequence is TGTGCCAGCAGTTTATCGGGGATGGCTCTAGCCAAAAACATTCAGTACTTC. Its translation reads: CASSLSGMALAKNIQYF.